Given below is one T cell receptor (beta chain) in context. Its specificity is not known. This entry is derived from a study of OX40 agonist ivuxolimab in advanced cancers. As for the study in general: Ivuxolimab, an antibody that agonizes OX40 (CD134), was administered to the patients.

Data came from immunoSEQ multiplex PCR; TCRdb stores just in-frame clones and leaves some out. The table records 65,000 to 80,000 clones, 85% to 90% of them present only once. V shed 4 bases and J shed 0 bases, with 6 bases lying between them. This CDR3 has 13 amino acids. CDR1 ENHRY and CDR2 SYGVKD come from the germline V gene. General study findings and limits: Researchers did not establish what antigens the expanded peripheral T cells target.

The chain joins TRBV10-3 to TRBJ1-1; D remains unclear. This clonotype was obtained from an adult with an advanced solid tumor such as melanoma, head and neck, liver or kidney cancer. Material: CD4+ or CD8+ T cells sorted from blood, obtained in a trial of the OX40 agonist ivuxolimab. CDR3 sequence reads: CAISGGVNTEAFF. The CDR3, as DNA: TGTGCCATCAGTGGCGGGGTGAACACTGAAGCTTTCTTT.